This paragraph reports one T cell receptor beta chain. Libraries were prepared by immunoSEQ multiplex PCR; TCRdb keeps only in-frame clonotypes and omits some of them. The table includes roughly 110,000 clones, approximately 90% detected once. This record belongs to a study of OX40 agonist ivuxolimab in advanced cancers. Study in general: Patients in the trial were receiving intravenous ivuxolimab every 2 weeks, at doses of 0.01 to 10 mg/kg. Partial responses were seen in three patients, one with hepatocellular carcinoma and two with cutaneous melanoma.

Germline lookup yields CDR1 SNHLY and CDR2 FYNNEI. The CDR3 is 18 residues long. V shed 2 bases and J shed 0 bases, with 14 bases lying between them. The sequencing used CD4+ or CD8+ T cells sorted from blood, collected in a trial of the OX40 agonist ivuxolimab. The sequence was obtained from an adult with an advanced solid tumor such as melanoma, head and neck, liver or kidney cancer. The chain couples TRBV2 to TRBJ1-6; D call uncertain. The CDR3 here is CASSEPTGPSSYNSPLHF. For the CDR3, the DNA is TGTGCCAGCAGTGAACCAACTGGTCCAAGCTCCTATAATTCACCCCTCCACTTT.